This entry concerns a single T cell receptor beta chain. The sample is drawn from a study of early T cells in non-severe SARS-CoV-2 infection. Using its own MiXCR run on the 5' RACE reads, TCRdb lists one record per CDR3 protein. The sample lists around 82,000 distinct CDR3 sequences, about 11% occurring once. Sequencing input: whole blood. The clonotype originates from an adult who was a healthcare worker with PCR-confirmed SARS-CoV-2 infection or an uninfected control (not recorded which).

The CDR3 here is CASSFWSSNTGELFF. Here the CDR3 DNA reads TGTGCCAGCAGCTTCTGGAGCTCCAACACCGGGGAGCTGTTTTTT. The chain joins TRBV11-2 to TRBJ2-2; D is unresolved. The CDR3 is 15 residues long. From germline, CDR1 is SGHAT and CDR2 FQNNGV. Trimming took off 3 bases at V and 2 bases at J, with 10 bases between the two ends.